A selection of T cell receptor beta chains follows, all from one sample in a study of T cells in Graves' hyperthyroidism and ophthalmopathy. TCRdb itself ran the multiplex PCR reads through MiXCR, one entry per CDR3 protein. Among under 600,000 distinct CDR3 sequences listed, 16% were seen once. Sequenced material: blood. Source of these receptors: a middle-aged woman with Graves' ophthalmopathy. Each CDR3 is given with its conserved first and last residue. A D gene is named only where the DNA matches it firmly. Clone sizes are given selectively: once, few, many, or a class where the clone is expanded.

d_gene: -; v_gene: TRBV9; abundance: -; j_gene: TRBJ2-2; CDR3nt: TGTGCCAGCAGCGTTCTAGGGGCGAACACCGGGGAGCTGTTTTTT; CDR3aa: CASSVLGANTGELFF
d_gene: -; v_gene: TRBV28; abundance: few; j_gene: TRBJ2-3; CDR3nt: TGTGCCAGCAGTTTCCGGGGACGCCCAGATACGCAGTATTTT; CDR3aa: CASSFRGRPDTQYF
d_gene: -; v_gene: TRBV6-1; abundance: many; j_gene: TRBJ1-1; CDR3nt: TGTGCCAGCAGTAAGACGTCAGGAACTGAAGCTTTCTTT; CDR3aa: CASSKTSGTEAFF
d_gene: TRBD1; v_gene: TRBV5-8; abundance: -; j_gene: TRBJ1-2; CDR3nt: TGTGCCAGCAGCTACAGGGGGGAAAATGGCTACACCTTC; CDR3aa: CASSYRGENGYTF
d_gene: -; v_gene: TRBV5-1; abundance: -; j_gene: TRBJ1-1; CDR3nt: TGCGCCAGCAGCTTCGGAGGGAACGAGAACACTGAAGCTTTCTTT; CDR3aa: CASSFGGNENTEAFF
d_gene: -; v_gene: TRBV30; abundance: few; j_gene: TRBJ2-2; CDR3nt: TGTGCCTGGAGTGTACAGTTGGGGCGGACGAACACCGGGGAGCTGTTTTTT; CDR3aa: CAWSVQLGRTNTGELFF
d_gene: -; v_gene: TRBV2; abundance: many; j_gene: TRBJ1-5; CDR3nt: TGTGCCAGCAGTGAAGCCCATTGGAGGGGACGCAATCAGCCCCAGCATTTT; CDR3aa: CASSEAHWRGRNQPQHF
d_gene: -; v_gene: TRBV12-3/TRBV12-4; abundance: many; j_gene: TRBJ1-1; CDR3nt: TGTGCCAGCAGTCGAACAGGGTACACTGAAGCTTTCTTT; CDR3aa: CASSRTGYTEAFF
d_gene: -; v_gene: TRBV4-1; abundance: many; j_gene: TRBJ2-3; CDR3nt: TGCGCCAGCAGCCGCGTCACAGATACGCAGTATTTT; CDR3aa: CASSRVTDTQYF
d_gene: -; v_gene: TRBV7-3; abundance: few; j_gene: TRBJ2-5; CDR3nt: TGTGCCAGCAGCTTAGGTAGCGCCTTTGAGACCCAGTACTTC; CDR3aa: CASSLGSAFETQYF
d_gene: -; v_gene: TRBV7-9; abundance: many; j_gene: TRBJ2-7; CDR3nt: TGTGCCAGCAGCCCATATCAAGTCGAGGGCGACTACGAGCAGTACTTC; CDR3aa: CASSPYQVEGDYEQYF
d_gene: -; v_gene: TRBV5-6; abundance: many; j_gene: TRBJ2-7; CDR3nt: TGTGCCAGCAGCTTGCGCGGGTCGTGGGTCCTCGAGCAGTACTTC; CDR3aa: CASSLRGSWVLEQYF
d_gene: -; v_gene: TRBV5-8; abundance: many; j_gene: TRBJ1-4; CDR3nt: TGTGCCAGCAGCAGGTCCCCTAATGAAAAACTGTTTTTT; CDR3aa: CASSRSPNEKLFF
d_gene: -; v_gene: TRBV7-9; abundance: -; j_gene: TRBJ1-1; CDR3nt: TGTGCCAGCAGCCCCGTGGAGGGGCAGAACACTGAAGCTTTCTTT; CDR3aa: CASSPVEGQNTEAFF
d_gene: TRBD2; v_gene: TRBV5-4; abundance: many; j_gene: TRBJ2-2; CDR3nt: TGTGCCAGCAGCTTGTCAGCGGGGATGAACACCGGGGAGCTGTTTTTT; CDR3aa: CASSLSAGMNTGELFF
d_gene: -; v_gene: TRBV5-6; abundance: few; j_gene: TRBJ1-6; CDR3nt: TGTGCCAGCAGCCTGAGGATGTCGGTCGGTTCACCCCTCCACTTT; CDR3aa: CASSLRMSVGSPLHF
d_gene: -; v_gene: TRBV20-1; abundance: -; j_gene: TRBJ1-5; CDR3nt: TGCAGTGCTAGAGATAAACGACAGCCATATAGCAATCAGCCCCAGCATTTT; CDR3aa: CSARDKRQPYSNQPQHF
d_gene: -; v_gene: TRBV28; abundance: few; j_gene: TRBJ2-1; CDR3nt: TGTGCCAGCAGTCCCCCCGCCTACAATGAGCAGTTCTTC; CDR3aa: CASSPPAYNEQFF
d_gene: -; v_gene: TRBV30; abundance: -; j_gene: TRBJ1-3; CDR3nt: TGTGCCTGGAAGACAGCTGGAAACACCATATATTTT; CDR3aa: CAWKTAGNTIYF
d_gene: TRBD1; v_gene: TRBV18; abundance: many; j_gene: TRBJ1-5; CDR3nt: TGTGCCAGCTCCGGACAGGATAGCAATCAGCCCCAGCATTTT; CDR3aa: CASSGQDSNQPQHF
d_gene: -; v_gene: TRBV6-1; abundance: -; j_gene: TRBJ1-2; CDR3nt: TGTGCCAGCAGTGCGTGGGAAGGCTACACCTTC; CDR3aa: CASSAWEGYTF
d_gene: -; v_gene: TRBV7-2; abundance: many; j_gene: TRBJ2-3; CDR3nt: TGTGCCAGCAGCTTAACAGGAACTAGCACAGATACGCAGTATTTT; CDR3aa: CASSLTGTSTDTQYF
d_gene: -; v_gene: TRBV2; abundance: many; j_gene: TRBJ1-2; CDR3nt: TGTGCCAGCAGTGATTATGGGTTTGGCTACACCTTC; CDR3aa: CASSDYGFGYTF
d_gene: TRBD2; v_gene: TRBV29-1; abundance: -; j_gene: TRBJ2-1; CDR3nt: TGCAGCGTTCTGACTAGCGGGAGGAGGGGGGATTACAATGAGCAGTTCTTC; CDR3aa: CSVLTSGRRGDYNEQFF
d_gene: TRBD2; v_gene: TRBV2; abundance: many; j_gene: TRBJ2-1; CDR3nt: TGTGCCAGCAGAGGAGCGGGAGGGCCTTACAATGAGCAGTTCTTC; CDR3aa: CASRGAGGPYNEQFF
d_gene: -; v_gene: TRBV2; abundance: many; j_gene: TRBJ2-7; CDR3nt: TGTGCCAGCAGGCAGAAAGTGGAGCAGTACTTC; CDR3aa: CASRQKVEQYF
d_gene: -; v_gene: TRBV10-3; abundance: -; j_gene: TRBJ1-5; CDR3nt: TGTGCCATCAGTGAGTCGAAGACAGGAAATCAGCCCCAGCATTTT; CDR3aa: CAISESKTGNQPQHF
d_gene: -; v_gene: TRBV18; abundance: -; j_gene: TRBJ2-7; CDR3nt: TGTGCCAGCTCACCACCTGGACAATGGGGTTCCCACGAGCAGTACTTC; CDR3aa: CASSPPGQWGSHEQYF
d_gene: -; v_gene: TRBV28; abundance: many; j_gene: TRBJ1-5; CDR3nt: TGTGCCAGCAGGGACAGCAATCAGCCCCAGCATTTT; CDR3aa: CASRDSNQPQHF
d_gene: -; v_gene: TRBV7-8; abundance: -; j_gene: TRBJ1-2; CDR3nt: TGTGCCAGCAGCTTGGTGACAGAAGCAGGCTACACCTTC; CDR3aa: CASSLVTEAGYTF
d_gene: -; v_gene: TRBV28; abundance: -; j_gene: TRBJ2-6; CDR3nt: TGTGCCAGCAGTCCATTGACTCTAGGGTCTGGGGCCAACGTCCTGACTTTC; CDR3aa: CASSPLTLGSGANVLTF
d_gene: -; v_gene: TRBV3-1; abundance: many; j_gene: TRBJ2-3; CDR3nt: TGTGCCAGCAGCCTCTTTACGCCGGGACCACGCACAGATACGCAGTATTTT; CDR3aa: CASSLFTPGPRTDTQYF
d_gene: TRBD1; v_gene: TRBV20-1; abundance: many; j_gene: TRBJ2-2; CDR3nt: TGCAGTGCGAAGCAGGGGGACGTCGGGGAGCTGTTTTTT; CDR3aa: CSAKQGDVGELFF
d_gene: TRBD2; v_gene: TRBV20-1; abundance: -; j_gene: TRBJ2-5; CDR3nt: TGCAGTGCTTTACCCACAGCGGGAGGGCCTCGAGAGACCCAGTACTTC; CDR3aa: CSALPTAGGPRETQYF
d_gene: -; v_gene: TRBV6-1; abundance: -; j_gene: TRBJ1-1; CDR3nt: TGTGCCAGCAGGCGGTTAAGGGAAGGGACTGAAGCTTTCTTT; CDR3aa: CASRRLREGTEAFF
d_gene: TRBD1; v_gene: TRBV12-3/TRBV12-4; abundance: few; j_gene: TRBJ2-1; CDR3nt: TGTGCCAGCAGTTTAGACAGGGGGAATTACAATGAGCAGTTCTTC; CDR3aa: CASSLDRGNYNEQFF
d_gene: TRBD2; v_gene: TRBV19; abundance: few; j_gene: TRBJ2-1; CDR3nt: TGTGCCAGTAGTATTCGCTCTAGCGGGAGGCGGGATGAGCAGTTCTTC; CDR3aa: CASSIRSSGRRDEQFF
d_gene: -; v_gene: TRBV5-1; abundance: -; j_gene: TRBJ1-6; CDR3nt: TGCGCCAGCAGCTTGGTAACGGGAGACTCTAATTCACCCCTCCACTTT; CDR3aa: CASSLVTGDSNSPLHF
d_gene: TRBD1; v_gene: TRBV12-3/TRBV12-4; abundance: few; j_gene: TRBJ1-2; CDR3nt: TGTGCCAGCAGTTTGGGACAGCTGCTCTATGGCTACACCTTC; CDR3aa: CASSLGQLLYGYTF
d_gene: -; v_gene: TRBV5-1; abundance: few; j_gene: TRBJ2-3; CDR3nt: TGCGCCAGCAGCTTTCCTGCCGGGAGCACAGATACGCAGTATTTT; CDR3aa: CASSFPAGSTDTQYF
d_gene: -; v_gene: TRBV2; abundance: many; j_gene: TRBJ2-1; CDR3nt: TGTGCCAGCAGGACGCGTAGCTCCTACAATGAGCAGTTCTTC; CDR3aa: CASRTRSSYNEQFF
d_gene: -; v_gene: TRBV12-3/TRBV12-4; abundance: many; j_gene: TRBJ1-2; CDR3nt: TGTGCCAGCAGTTTAGTCCAGTATGGCTACACCTTC; CDR3aa: CASSLVQYGYTF
d_gene: TRBD1; v_gene: TRBV28; abundance: few; j_gene: TRBJ1-1; CDR3nt: TGTGCCAGCAGTTTAACCCCAGGGGGCAAGACTGAAGCTTTCTTT; CDR3aa: CASSLTPGGKTEAFF
d_gene: -; v_gene: TRBV7-3; abundance: -; j_gene: TRBJ2-1; CDR3nt: TGTGCCAGCAGCTTACTCGGTGCCCGCGGCGATGAGCAGTTCTTC; CDR3aa: CASSLLGARGDEQFF
d_gene: -; v_gene: TRBV6-1; abundance: many; j_gene: TRBJ2-1; CDR3nt: TGTGCCAGCAGCACAGGGAAATGGTCTTACAATGAGCAGTTCTTC; CDR3aa: CASSTGKWSYNEQFF
d_gene: -; v_gene: TRBV6-1; abundance: many; j_gene: TRBJ2-3; CDR3nt: TGTGCCAGCAGGGAGGCGAGCACAGATACGCAGTATTTT; CDR3aa: CASREASTDTQYF